The T cell receptor (beta chain) under discussion was sequenced for a study of blood T cell repertoires in COVID-19. This CDR3 has 15 residues. Trimming took 1 base from V and 0 from J, leaving 10 bases between them. Germline values: CDR1 SGDLS, CDR2 YYNGEE. Clones were read by immunoSEQ multiplex PCR, and TCRdb kept only the in-frame ones, dropping some. The data show about 150,000 clones, more than 80% seen once. Sequencing used PBMCs or T cells enriched from blood (not recorded which). The sequence was collected from a man aged 50-59 years who had recovered from COVID-19. The chain has TRBV9 and TRBJ1-1; D is unresolved. CDR3 sequence (DNA): TGTGCCAGCAGCGTACTAGACCCCATGAACACTGAAGCTTTCTTT. Amino acids: CASSVLDPMNTEAFF.